Described below is a single T cell receptor (beta chain) sequence and its context. What this receptor recognizes is not known. Within one base of it there is no much larger clone, and no base qualities were kept. Genomic DNA was extracted from sorted cells for sequencing of the TCRbeta CDR3 region. The immunoSEQ Assay was used to sequence the TCRbeta CDR3 regions. TCRdb's version of the immuneACCESS table is confined to in-frame rearrangements and falls short of the full clone set. An unresolved V gene accounts for under half of the shortfall where checked; the remainder is of unknown origin. For this sample there are some 83,000 clones; roughly nine tenths appear just once. The ten largest clonotypes hold 6.5% to 8.5% of the sample. For CDR1 and CDR2, the germline V gene lists SGHTA and FQGTGA. V and J are truncated by 0 bases and 6 bases respectively, leaving an intervening sequence of 0 bases. Spanning cysteine to phenylalanine, the CDR3 consists of 11 amino acids. CDR3 DNA only is kept here, 33 bases in frame from base 1.

Patients with a history of autoimmune disease or receiving systemic immunosuppression were excluded from the trial. In every dose cohort, peripheral blood was drawn for TCR sequencing at baseline, cycle 4 day 1, and cycle 7 day 1. The samples were drawn from a first-in-human, open-label, multicenter phase I dose-escalation trial of ivuxolimab. Adults with locally advanced or metastatic melanoma, renal cell, hepatocellular, or head and neck squamous cell carcinoma were enrolled in the trial. CD4+ and CD8+ T cells were sorted separately from peripheral blood before TCR sequencing. This sample was taken from a study of OX40 agonist ivuxolimab in advanced cancers. Regarding the complete study: Ivuxolimab, which targeted the costimulatory receptor OX40 (CD134), was an agonistic, fully human IgG2 monoclonal antibody. Patients were allowed to have had prior anti-PD-1, anti-PD-L1 or anti-CTLA-4 therapy, and around 37% of the dose-escalation patients had previously received checkpoint inhibitors. Partial responses were achieved by three dose-escalation patients, of whom one had hepatocellular carcinoma and two had cutaneous melanoma. Intravenous ivuxolimab was administered to patients every 2 weeks at six dose levels: 0.01, 0.1, 0.3, 1.5, 3 and 10 mg/kg. In the dose-escalation cohort, around four fifths of patients were male, and the mean age was 60 years with a range of roughly 20 to 80. The paper reports the monotherapy dose-escalation portion (N of about 47 patients) of the phase I ivuxolimab trial. Of the approximately 50 patients in dose escalation, about 19 had hepatocellular carcinoma, around 15 had melanoma, 9 had renal cell carcinoma and 9 had head and neck cancer. The point of sequencing TCRbeta in the periphery was to test whether ivuxolimab changed TCR sequence diversity and drove clonal T-cell expansion. Findings and caveats that apply to the study as a whole: After ivuxolimab, CD8+ T cells had more expanded clones than CD4+ T cells on average. In the 0.1-3.0 mg/kg groups, partial responders had among the lowest normalized peripheral clonal expansion, particularly in CD8+ T cells. The antigen specificity of the peripheral T cells that underwent clonal expansion was not determined. Low levels of normalized T-cell clonal expansion were also seen in some nonresponding patients. Clonal expansion of both CD4+ and CD8+ blood T cells was observed from baseline to week 6 at doses 0.1 to 3.0 mg/kg.

The receptor chain draws on TRBV7-3 and TRBJ2-1; no D gene can be assigned with confidence. The specimen was CD4+ or CD8+ T cells sorted from blood, collected in a trial of the OX40 agonist ivuxolimab. This receptor was identified in an adult with an advanced solid tumor such as melanoma, head and neck, liver or kidney cancer. The CDR3: CASSLTNEQFF. The sequenced DNA: TGTGCCAGCAGCTTAACCAATGAGCAGTTCTTC.